These 21 T cell receptor beta chains share one sample of origin, sequenced in a study of cytomegalovirus exposure and HLA in healthy donors. TCRdb's copy holds only in-frame clones and misses some; the assay was immunoSEQ multiplex PCR. Of 80,000 to 100,000 clones listed, about nine tenths are singletons. Sequencing input: PBMCs. The receptors stem from a man aged 30-40 years in good health and CMV-seronegative.

This chain joins TRBV28 and TRBJ2-5; 8 bases match TRBD2. Germline V gene lookup returns CDR1 MDHEN and CDR2 SYDVKM. The CDR3 loop spans 15 amino acids. With 4 bases clipped from V and 5 bases from J, the junction kept 9 bases outside the gene matches. The CDR3 DNA sequence: TGTGCCAGCAGTTCTCCGAGCGGGAGATTGGAGACCCAGTACTTC. Residues: CASSSPSGRLETQYF. The full variable domain, with the rest looked up from reference TRBV28 and TRBJ2-5, is DVKVTQSSRYLVKRTGEKVFLECVQDMDHENMFWYRQDPGLGLRLIYFSYDVKMKEKGDIPEGYSVSREKKERFSLILESASTNQTSMYLCASSSPSGRLETQYFGPGTRLLVL.

The gene calls are TRBV2 and TRBJ1-1; weak D call: TRBD1 (6 bases). The CDR3 has 13 amino acids. Trimming removed 6 bases from V and 2 bases from J, with 10 bases in between. From germline, CDR1 is SNHLY and CDR2 FYNNEI. CDR3 loop: CASSLQGNTEAFF. The CDR3 coding sequence is TGTGCCAGCAGCCTACAGGGTAACACTGAAGCTTTCTTT.

The CDR3 reads CASSSGLAPSYEQYF. The DNA for the CDR3 is TGTGCCAGCAGCAGCGGACTAGCGCCGTCCTACGAGCAGTACTTC. The chain uses TRBV9 and TRBJ2-7, with 9 bases matching TRBD2. The V gene's germline CDR1 is SGDLS and CDR2 YYNGEE. V gave up 4 bases and J gave up 1 base; unmatched junction bases: 6. CDR3 length equals 15 residues.

V usage is TRBV25-1 and J usage is TRBJ1-3, with unresolved D. The CDR3 is made up of 13 amino acids. V lost 8 bases and J lost 4, with 12 bases in between. Germline CDR1 MGHDK, CDR2 SYGVNS. The CDR3, as DNA: TGTGCCAGCGGAGGGAGGTCCGGAAACACCATATATTTT. Its protein product is CASGGRSGNTIYF. Variable domain in full (rest from reference TRBV25-1 and TRBJ1-3): EADIYQTPRYLVIGTGKKITLECSQTMGHDKMYWYQQDPGMELHLIHYSYGVNSTEKGDLSSESTVSRIRTEHFPLTLESARPSHTSQYLCASGGRSGNTIYFGEGSWLTVV.

This clone was recorded only once. The rearrangement links TRBV27 to TRBJ2-1, with D maybe TRBD1 (6 bases). V was clipped by 6 bases and J by 7 bases, with 10 bases between them. This CDR3 has 12 amino acids. Germline V CDR1 and CDR2: MNHEY, SMNVEV (reference sequence). In DNA, the CDR3 is TGTGCCAGCAGGACAGGCGCGAATGAGCAGTTCTTC. It yields the protein CASRTGANEQFF.

The gene calls are TRBV28 and TRBJ1-5; D remains ambiguous. This CDR3 has 14 amino acids. Per the germline V gene, CDR1 is MDHEN and CDR2 is SYDVKM. Trimming cost V 3 bases and J 1 base, with 7 bases left between them. CDR3 in DNA: TGTGCCAGCAGTTTCTTTGTAAGCAATCAGCCCCAGCATTTT. Translation: CASSFFVSNQPQHF.

V is TRBV10-2 and J is TRBJ2-2; a possible D gene is TRBD1 (5 bases). The length of the CDR3 is 15 residues. With 3 bases removed from V and 4 bases from J, the gap between germline ends came to 12 bases. Germline assignment: CDR1 WSHSY and CDR2 SAAADI. The CDR3 DNA reads TGCGCCAGCAGTGACCCTCGAAGGGGCACCGGGGAGCTGTTTTTT. It codes for CASSDPRRGTGELFF.

The V call is TRBV5-1, the J call TRBJ1-1, with D maybe TRBD1 (6 bases). V was trimmed by 4 bases and J by 1 base, leaving 17 bases between them. Germline CDR1 reads SGHRS; CDR2 reads YFSETQ. The CDR3 length is 16 residues. The CDR3 DNA is TGCGCCAGCAGCATAGAGCCACAGGGAGCGAACACTGAAGCTTTCTTT. Translated: CASSIEPQGANTEAFF.

The chain joins TRBV11-3 to TRBJ2-3, with TRBD2 identical over 8 bases. This CDR3 region has 15 residues. With 3 bases clipped from V and 3 bases from J, the junction kept 5 bases outside the gene matches. CDR1 and CDR2 from the germline V gene are SGHNT and YENEEA. The CDR3 region is CASSFGRATTDTQYF. The CDR3 bases are TGTGCCAGCAGCTTCGGGAGGGCCACGACAGATACGCAGTATTTT.

J is TRBJ2-7 and V is TRBV21-1; TRBD2 is the table's D call and was not checked against the DNA. TRBV21-1 has pseudogene status. The length of the CDR3 is 16 residues. The CDR3: CASSKEAGGLAYEQYF. CDR3 sequence (DNA): TGTGCCAGCAGCAAAGAGGCGGGGGGATTGGCCTACGAGCAGTACTTC.

This chain joins TRBV19 and TRBJ2-3; 11 bases are shared with TRBD2. This CDR3 is 16 amino acids long. Unmatched junction bases numbered 4, after V lost 3 bases and J lost 2 bases. From germline, CDR1 is LNHDA and CDR2 SQIVND (reference sequence). The CDR3 loop reads CASSIGLAGTTDTQYF. The CDR3 DNA is TGTGCCAGTAGTATCGGACTAGCGGGCACCACAGATACGCAGTATTTT.

V gene TRBV10-3 combines with J gene TRBJ1-1; perhaps TRBD1 as D (6 bases). This CDR3 has 14 amino acids. V lost 6 bases to trimming and J lost 1 base, with 12 bases between them. Germline V CDR1 and CDR2: ENHRY, SYGVKD. The CDR3 loop reads CAIRTRGENTEAFF. CDR3 DNA sequence: TGTGCCATCAGAACCAGGGGCGAGAACACTGAAGCTTTCTTT.

The CDR3 DNA is TGTGCCAGCAGCTTATTTTCTAGCGGGAGCACAGATACGCAGTATTTT. Protein product: CASSLFSSGSTDTQYF. The chain employs TRBV11-3 and TRBJ2-3, with 8 nucleotides matching TRBD2. The CDR3 totals 16 residues. The J segment lost 0 bases and the V segment lost 2 bases, leaving 4 bases of the junction unmatched. Germline CDR1 and CDR2: SGHNT and YENEEA.

CDR3 nucleotides: TGTGCCAGCAGTTACGGGGGGGCCCATAACTATGGCTACACCTTC. This translates into CASSYGGAHNYGYTF. The chain uses TRBV6-6 and TRBJ1-2; the D gene is possibly TRBD1 (6 bases). The germline CDR1 and CDR2 sequences are MNHNY and SVGAGI (reference sequence). Trimming took 2 bases from V and 1 from J, leaving 11 bases between them. The CDR3 loop spans 15 amino acids.

The chain couples TRBV29-1 to TRBJ2-3; 10 positions match TRBD2. Trimming cost V 1 base and J 1 base; bases outside gene matches: 23. Germline assignment: CDR1 SQVTM and CDR2 ANQGSEA. This CDR3 contains 22 residues. CDR3 amino acids: CSVEAFILGTSASRGGTDTQYF. In nucleotides, the CDR3 is TGCAGCGTTGAAGCTTTTATTTTAGGGACTAGCGCCTCCCGGGGAGGCACAGATACGCAGTATTTT.

J is TRBJ1-2 and V is TRBV28; D not resolved. The germline V gene has CDR1 MDHEN and CDR2 SYDVKM. CDR3 length equals 12 residues. Trimming pared 2 bases from V and 4 bases from J, leaving 5 bases between. The CDR3 DNA reads TGTGCCAGCAGTTTACGGGGCTATGGCTACACCTTC. It is translated as CASSLRGYGYTF.

This clone appeared once. The chain carries TRBV4-1 and TRBJ1-1, with D perhaps matching TRBD1 (6 bases). The CDR3 has 17 residues. The V gene's germline CDR1 is MGHRA and CDR2 YSYEKL. Trimming removed 0 bases from V and 6 bases from J, with 20 bases in between. The CDR3: CASSQDSWGGRGSEAFF. The CDR3 coding sequence is TGCGCCAGCAGCCAAGATTCATGGGGGGGGCGCGGCTCTGAAGCTTTCTTT.

The chain links TRBV15 to TRBJ1-1; the match to TRBD1 covers 8 bases. The CDR3 covers 17 residues. Germline V CDR1 and CDR2: LNHNV, YYDKDF (reference sequence). J gave up 5 bases and V 0 bases, and 11 bases lay outside the gene matches. For the CDR3, the DNA is TGTGCCACCAGCAGAGAGTACGGGACAGGTAAAGGAACTGAAGCTTTCTTT. This sequence encodes CATSREYGTGKGTEAFF.

The V call is TRBV11-2, the J call TRBJ2-5, with 9 positions matching TRBD2. The CDR3 runs to 15 residues. The junction had 8 bases not matched to a gene; V was cut back by 4 bases and J by 5 bases. CDR1 and CDR2 (germline): SGHAT, FQNNGV. DNA of the CDR3: TGTGCCAGCAGCTCCCGCCTAGCGGGACAGGAGACCCAGTACTTC. It yields the protein CASSSRLAGQETQYF.

In its sample, this clone was seen a few times. The rearrangement uses TRBV2 and TRBJ2-7; no clear D gene. This CDR3 has 15 amino acids. Deletions cut 1 base from V and 4 bases from J, with 14 bases between. Germline loops: CDR1 SNHLY, CDR2 FYNNEI. The CDR3: CASSEGYPPSYEQYF. The CDR3 DNA follows: TGTGCCAGCAGTGAAGGGTACCCGCCCAGTTACGAGCAGTACTTC.

The chain uses TRBV6-1 and TRBJ2-2; 10 bases agree with TRBD2. Germline V gene data show CDR1 as MNHNS and CDR2 as SASEGT. V was clipped by 7 bases and J by 7 bases; unmatched bases: 9. The CDR3 has 15 residues. The CDR3 is CASTSSGRADGELFF. In nucleotides, the CDR3 is TGTGCCAGCACCTCCAGCGGGAGGGCGGACGGGGAGCTGTTTTTT.